Presented here are 32 T cell receptor beta chains from one specimen sequenced in a study of blood T cell repertoires in COVID-19. Sequenced by immunoSEQ multiplex PCR; TCRdb stores in-frame clones only, minus some. The sample lists tens of thousands of clones; about 90% were seen once. Sequencing input: peripheral blood. The receptors were sampled from a male donor with acute or convalescent COVID-19.

The chain uses TRBV4-1 and TRBJ1-1; D not certain. Germline CDR1 is MGHRA and CDR2 is YSYEKL. The CDR3 length is 13 residues. The V end lost 1 base, the J end lost 1 base, and 4 bases lay between the germline ends. CDR3 region: CASSQVQNTEAFF. DNA for the CDR3: TGCGCCAGCAGCCAAGTCCAGAACACTGAAGCTTTCTTT.

The chain combines TRBV18 with TRBJ2-2; 8 bases map to TRBD1. The CDR3 extends over 18 amino acids. CDR1 KGHSH and CDR2 LQKENI come from the germline V gene. V was clipped by 6 bases and J by 6 bases; unmatched bases: 18. CDR3 residues: CASSPLGTGTGSSGELFF. CDR3 nucleotides: TGTGCCAGCTCTCCGCTAGGTACCGGGACAGGAAGTTCCGGGGAGCTGTTTTTT.

In this sample, this clone turned up once. The chain combines TRBV29-1 with TRBJ1-2, with TRBD1 matching over 7 bases. Trimming removed 6 bases from V and 8 bases from J; junction bases left unmatched: 6. The CDR3 is 11 amino acids. Per germline, CDR1 SQVTM and CDR2 ANQGSEA. CDR3 sequence (DNA): TGCAGCGTGAGTACAGGGGACGGCTACACCTTC. This gives the protein CSVSTGDGYTF.

The rearrangement links TRBV5-5 to TRBJ1-4; D call uncertain. The germline V gene has CDR1 SGHKS and CDR2 YYEKEE (reference sequence). V lost 5 bases and J lost 8, with 13 bases in between. The CDR3 loop spans 13 amino acids. CDR3 sequence: CASRVGSQEKLFF. Here the CDR3 DNA reads TGTGCCAGCAGGGTAGGGAGTCAGGAAAAACTGTTTTTT.

This clone was observed a single time. The rearrangement joins TRBV5-1 to TRBJ2-7; 8 bases match TRBD1. With 4 bases clipped from V and 2 bases from J, the junction kept 5 bases outside the gene matches. This CDR3 contains 14 residues. Germline V gene data show CDR1 as SGHRS and CDR2 as YFSETQ. DNA for the CDR3: TGCGCCAGCAGCAACGGACAGGGAGCCTACGAGCAGTACTTC. Translated: CASSNGQGAYEQYF.

The rearrangement links TRBV12-3 or TRBV12-4 to TRBJ1-2, with TRBD1 matching 7 bases. The CDR3 is made up of 12 amino acids. Germline trimming cut 6 bases from V and 7 bases from J; bases unmatched to any gene: 5. DNA of the CDR3: TGTGCCAGCAGATCCTCAGGGGGTGGCTACACCTTC. Translation: CASRSSGGGYTF.

The chain has TRBV27 and TRBJ2-2, with 8 bases matching TRBD2. The ends lost 2 bases at V and 7 bases at J; junction bases unmatched: 9. CDR1 MNHEY and CDR2 SMNVEV come from the germline V gene (reference sequence). The CDR3 extends over 16 amino acids. CDR3 DNA sequence: TGTGCCAGCAGTTTAGATCGGGGGGGCTATGGCGGGGAGCTGTTTTTT. Its translation: CASSLDRGGYGGELFF.

The genes are TRBV6-5 and TRBJ2-1; D is unclear. V was clipped by 7 bases and J by 8 bases, with 15 bases between them. The length of the CDR3 is 13 residues. The germline gives CDR1 MNHEY, CDR2 SVGAGI. Here the CDR3 DNA reads TGTGCCAGCAAACCCGCGCCGGGTTATGAGCAGTTCTTC. This translates into CASKPAPGYEQFF.

Note on this clone: The same CDR3 also results from other DNA sequences found in this sample. This chain joins TRBV6-6 and TRBJ1-1, with a tentative D call TRBD1 (5 bases). This CDR3 has 13 residues. Trimming pared 4 bases from V and 4 bases from J, leaving 10 bases between. Germline V gene sequence: CDR1 MNHNY, CDR2 SVGAGI (reference sequence). DNA for the CDR3: TGTGCCAGCAGTTTAAGCGGGGGCACTGAAGCTTTCTTT. It codes for CASSLSGGTEAFF.

The chain combines TRBV11-2 with TRBJ2-7, with a tentative D call TRBD1 (7 bases). CDR3 length: 15 amino acids. Per the germline V gene, CDR1 is SGHAT and CDR2 is FQNNGV. V lost 1 base and J 7 bases, leaving 17 bases between the germline ends. CDR3 protein: CASSLGRDVRGEQYF. CDR3 bases: TGTGCCAGCAGCTTAGGGCGGGACGTCAGGGGGGAGCAGTACTTC.

CDR3 DNA: TGTGCCAGCAGCTTAAGGCTAGCGGGGGGGCATGAGCAGTTCTTC. Protein sequence: CASSLRLAGGHEQFF. The J gene is TRBJ2-1, the V gene TRBV7-3; 12 positions match TRBD2. The CDR3 totals 15 residues. V was clipped by 1 base and J by 8 bases; unmatched bases: 3. CDR1 and CDR2 from the germline V gene are SGHTA and FQGTGA. Based on the CDR3 plus reference TRBV7-3 and TRBJ2-1, the full variable domain is GAGVSQTPSNKVTEKGKYVELRCDPISGHTALYWYRQSLGQGPEFLIYFQGTGAADDSGLPNDRFFAVRPEGSVSTLKIQRTERGDSAVYLCASSLRLAGGHEQFFGPGTRLTVL.

This chain links TRBV6-5 with TRBJ1-4, with D possibly TRBD1 on 6 matching bases. In germline, CDR1 is MNHEY, CDR2 SVGAGI. CDR3 size: 14 residues. Trimming pared 8 bases from V and 0 bases from J, leaving 10 bases between. CDR3 sequence: CASATGSTNEKLFF. The CDR3, as DNA: TGTGCCAGCGCCACAGGGTCAACTAATGAAAAACTGTTTTTT.

This sequence joins TRBV10-3 and TRBJ2-1, with D uncertain. This CDR3 is 14 amino acids long. Germline V lookup: CDR1 ENHRY, CDR2 SYGVKD. Trimming removed 6 bases from V and 6 bases from J, with 15 bases in between. The CDR3 region is CAISREVSRNEQFF. The DNA of the CDR3 is TGTGCCATCAGCCGAGAGGTGTCTCGCAATGAGCAGTTCTTC.

This sequence joins TRBV2 and TRBJ1-5; a weak D match, TRBD1 (5 bases). The CDR3 spans 15 residues. Deletions cut 1 base from V and 0 bases from J, with 7 bases between. CDR1 SNHLY and CDR2 FYNNEI come from the germline V gene. CDR3 nucleotide sequence: TGTGCCAGCAGTGAAGGGACACATAGCAATCAGCCCCAGCATTTT. Its translation is CASSEGTHSNQPQHF.

The CDR3 is CASSPQGGEETQYF. CDR3 in DNA: TGTGCCAGCTCACCACAGGGAGGGGAGGAGACCCAGTACTTC. V and J are TRBV18 and TRBJ2-5; 7 bases align to TRBD2. The CDR3 has 14 amino acids. With V trimmed by 1 base and J by 5 bases, 4 bases remained unmatched. Looked up from germline, CDR1 is KGHSH and CDR2 is LQKENI.

The rearrangement links TRBV18 to TRBJ1-5, with D uncertain. In germline, CDR1 is KGHSH, CDR2 LQKENI. The CDR3 is made up of 15 amino acids. V lost 3 bases and J 1 base, leaving 10 bases between the germline ends. The CDR3 nucleotides read TGTGCCAGCTCACCTCTAGACTTGAGCAATCAGCCCCAGCATTTT. It translates to CASSPLDLSNQPQHF.

V usage is TRBV7-9 and J usage is TRBJ2-1, with TRBD2 as a possible D gene (6 bases). Trimming removed 4 bases at V and 4 bases at J, with 17 bases between. This CDR3 has 16 residues. Germline V gene lookup returns CDR1 SEHNR and CDR2 FQNEAQ (reference sequence). The DNA for the CDR3 is TGTGCCAGCAGCTCAACCCCGGCGGGGACTTACAATGAGCAGTTCTTC. Its translation is CASSSTPAGTYNEQFF.

The genes are TRBV2 and TRBJ1-4; tentatively, D is TRBD1 (5 bases). V was clipped by 6 bases and J by 1 base, with 18 bases between them. There are 17 residues in the CDR3. Germline V gives CDR1 SNHLY, CDR2 FYNNEI. CDR3 sequence reads: CASRGGHGAETNEKLFF. Here the CDR3 DNA reads TGTGCCAGCAGGGGCGGCCATGGGGCGGAAACTAATGAAAAACTGTTTTTT. Based on the CDR3 plus reference TRBV2 and TRBJ1-4, the full variable domain is EPEVTQTPSHQVTQMGQEVILRCVPISNHLYFYWYRQILGQKVEFLVSFYNNEISEKSEIFDDQFSVERPDGSNFTLKIRSTKLEDSAMYFCASRGGHGAETNEKLFFGSGTQLSVL.

V is TRBV11-2 and J is TRBJ1-1, with TRBD1 as a possible D gene (6 bases). CDR1 and CDR2 from the germline V gene are SGHAT and FQNNGV. The CDR3 runs to 15 residues. Between the trimmed V and J ends, which lost 0 bases and 1 base, there was a span of 9 bases. As DNA, the CDR3 is TGTGCCAGCAGCTTAGATGACAGGAAGAACACTGAAGCTTTCTTT. It specifies CASSLDDRKNTEAFF. Supplemented by reference TRBV11-2 and TRBJ1-1, the full variable domain reads EAGVAQSPRYKIIEKRQSVAFWCNPISGHATLYWYQQILGQGPKLLIQFQNNGVVDDSQLPKDRFSAERLKGVDSTLKIQPAKLEDSAVYLCASSLDDRKNTEAFFGQGTRLTVV.

The rearrangement links TRBV7-9 to TRBJ2-3; 7 bases map to TRBD2. Germline CDR1 and CDR2: SEHNR and FQNEAQ (reference sequence). Trimming removed 4 bases from V and 1 base from J; junction bases left unmatched: 11. This CDR3 spans 17 amino acids. CDR3: CASSSIRTSDGTDTQYF. CDR3 DNA: TGTGCCAGCAGCTCAATACGTACTAGCGACGGCACAGATACGCAGTATTTT. Full variable domain (missing parts from reference TRBV7-9 and TRBJ2-3): DTGVSQNPRHKITKRGQNVTFRCDPISEHNRLYWYRQTLGQGPEFLTYFQNEAQLEKSRLLSDRFSAERPKGSFSTLEIQRTEQGDSAMYLCASSSIRTSDGTDTQYFGPGTRLTVL.

The chain couples TRBV7-9 to TRBJ2-1; 13 nucleotides align to TRBD2. This CDR3 is 15 amino acids long. Germline CDR1 reads SEHNR; CDR2 reads FQNEAQ (reference sequence). J lost 5 bases, V lost 3 bases, and 1 base had no gene match. CDR3 sequence: CASSLGLAGNNEQFF. In nucleotides, the CDR3 is TGTGCCAGCAGCTTGGGACTAGCGGGGAACAATGAGCAGTTCTTC. Variable domain in full (rest from reference TRBV7-9 and TRBJ2-1): DTGVSQNPRHKITKRGQNVTFRCDPISEHNRLYWYRQTLGQGPEFLTYFQNEAQLEKSRLLSDRFSAERPKGSFSTLEIQRTEQGDSAMYLCASSLGLAGNNEQFFGPGTRLTVL.

This clone was detected a few times. The chain has TRBV5-8 and TRBJ1-4; TRBD1 is a possible D gene (6 bases). V was pared by 0 bases and J by 4 bases, with 10 bases between. Germline CDR1 reads SGHTS; CDR2 reads YDEGEE. The CDR3 runs to 15 residues. The CDR3 region has the DNA TGTGCCAGCAGCTTGGGTTCCAGGGGTAATGAAAAACTGTTTTTT. Residues: CASSLGSRGNEKLFF.

As concerns this clone: Other DNA sequences from this sample encode an identical CDR3 as well. The chain is built from TRBV30 and TRBJ2-3; tentatively, D is TRBD2 (6 bases). The CDR3 extends over 12 amino acids. V lost 4 bases and J lost 1, with 6 bases in between. Germline V gene sequence: CDR1 GTSNPN, CDR2 SVGIG (reference sequence). The CDR3 loop is CAWTGGTDTQYF. For the CDR3, the DNA is TGTGCCTGGACGGGGGGCACAGATACGCAGTATTTT.

With regard to this clone: An end of the junction does not agree with germline; a read error may underlie this. The chain recombines TRBV7-7 with TRBJ1-1; D is unclear. The germline V gene encodes CDR1 SSHAT and CDR2 FNYEAQ (reference sequence). The CDR3 spans 13 residues. The CDR3 reads CASSLSGGTEAFF. The CDR3 nucleotides are TGTGCTAGCAGCTTATCTGGCGGCACTGAAGCTTTCTTT.

This chain links TRBV7-2 with TRBJ1-1, with 8 bases lining up with TRBD1. Looked up from germline, CDR1 is SGHTA and CDR2 is FQGNSA. The CDR3 is made up of 14 amino acids. J gave up 5 bases and V 5 bases, and 7 bases lay outside the gene matches. The CDR3 sequence is CASSDHRGITEAFF. The CDR3 nucleotides are TGTGCCAGCAGCGACCACAGGGGGATTACTGAAGCTTTCTTT.

The chain employs TRBV5-6 and TRBJ1-4; TRBD1 might be the D (5 bases). Germline assignment: CDR1 SGHDT and CDR2 YYEEEE. Trimming removed 4 bases at V and 7 bases at J, with 17 bases between. The CDR3 is 15 residues long. The CDR3 loop reads CASSPGGGVGEKLFF. The CDR3 DNA is TGTGCCAGCAGCCCTGGAGGAGGGGTCGGTGAAAAACTGTTTTTT.

The chain employs TRBV3-1 (or the pseudogene TRBV3-2) and TRBJ1-4; possible D gene TRBD1, 5 bases. The CDR3 length is 14 residues. Germline V lookup: CDR1 LGHDT, CDR2 YNNKEL (reference sequence). V shed 7 bases and J shed 7 bases, with 16 bases lying between them. The CDR3 nucleotides are TGTGCCAGCACCTCCCGGGGGGATGGTGAAAAACTGTTTTTT. It codes for CASTSRGDGEKLFF.

This clone has only one observation. V and J are TRBV9 and TRBJ2-1; 8 bases align to TRBD1. After removal of 3 bases from V and 3 bases from J, the junction contained 5 bases not matched to a gene. Germline V gene lookup returns CDR1 SGDLS and CDR2 YYNGEE. This CDR3 region has 15 residues. The CDR3 protein is CASSDRDRNYNEQFF. In nucleotides, the CDR3 is TGTGCCAGCAGCGACCGGGACAGGAACTACAATGAGCAGTTCTTC.

The gene calls are TRBV30 and TRBJ1-2, with no clear D. V was pared by 1 base and J by 8 bases, with 8 bases between. Per germline, CDR1 GTSNPN and CDR2 SVGIG (reference sequence). This CDR3 spans 11 amino acids. CDR3 region: CAWSEFRGYTF. The CDR3 coding sequence is TGTGCCTGGAGTGAGTTCCGGGGCTACACCTTC.

This sequence joins TRBV5-1 and TRBJ1-1; D ambiguous. The CDR3 covers 15 residues. Germline lookup yields CDR1 SGHRS and CDR2 YFSETQ. V gave up 3 bases and J gave up 5 bases, with 17 bases separating them. The CDR3 DNA reads TGCGCCAGCAGCTCTCCCGGAGGTTTGTTAACTGAAGCTTTCTTT. Its protein is CASSSPGGLLTEAFF. The entire variable domain, with the rest obtained from reference TRBV5-1 and TRBJ1-1, is as follows: KAGVTQTPRYLIKTRGQQVTLSCSPISGHRSVSWYQQTPGQGLQFLFEYFSETQRNKGNFPGRFSGRQFSNSRSEMNVSTLELGDSALYLCASSSPGGLLTEAFFGQGTRLTVV.

This clone is labeled medium-sized. The genes are TRBV27 and TRBJ2-1, with 7 bases lining up with TRBD2. Trimming cost V 6 bases and J 3 bases; bases outside gene matches: 8. Germline V gene data show CDR1 as MNHEY and CDR2 as SMNVEV (reference sequence). This CDR3 comprises 15 residues. DNA of the CDR3: TGTGCCAGCAGGATAGGCGGGGGAAACTACAATGAGCAGTTCTTC. This codes for CASRIGGGNYNEQFF.

Note on this clone: The identical CDR3 is also encoded by other nucleotide sequences in the sample. The CDR3 DNA sequence: TGCGCCAGCAGCTTGGACAGACCCTACGAGCAGTACTTC. It encodes CASSLDRPYEQYF. The chain combines TRBV5-1 with TRBJ2-7, with unresolved D. Trimming took off 0 bases at V and 2 bases at J, with 6 bases between the two ends. The CDR3 consists of 13 residues. Germline assignment: CDR1 SGHRS and CDR2 YFSETQ.